This is a list of T cell receptor beta chains from one sample in a study of blood T cell repertoires in COVID-19. Method: immunoSEQ multiplex PCR; TCRdb's copy keeps in-frame clones and lacks some. The profile shows about 280,000 clones, almost 90% of them singletons. Sequencing used PBMCs or T cells enriched from blood (not recorded which). The receptors shown here come from a woman under 30 with acute COVID-19. Both conserved end residues are part of each CDR3. A D gene is named only where the DNA matches it firmly. For some rows the clone size is stated as once, few or many, or as a class when expanded; others skip it.

.	TRBV3-1/TRBV3-2	TRBD2	TRBJ2-1	CASSFNHRGGREGRSSYNEQFF	TGTGCCAGCAGCTTTAACCATCGAGGTGGGCGGGAGGGCCGATCCTCCTACAATGAGCAGTTCTTC
.	TRBV4-1	.	TRBJ1-6	CASSQIAQRVNYNSPLHF	TGCGCCAGCAGCCAAATCGCCCAGAGGGTCAACTATAATTCACCCCTCCACTTT
.	TRBV7-9	.	TRBJ1-1	CASSLVNNREAFF	TGTGCCAGCAGCTTAGTCAACAACAGAGAAGCTTTCTTT
.	TRBV7-2	TRBD1	TRBJ2-1	CASRPGQGSYNEQFF	TGTGCCAGCAGACCCGGACAGGGATCCTACAATGAGCAGTTCTTC
.	TRBV19	.	TRBJ2-3	CASKDGKGESTDTQYF	TGTGCCAGTAAGGATGGGAAGGGGGAATCCACAGATACGCAGTATTTT
.	TRBV29-1	TRBD2	TRBJ2-3	CSARTSGELYTQYF	TGCAGCGCCCGGACTAGCGGGGAGCTCTATACGCAGTATTTT
few	TRBV6-5	.	TRBJ1-3	CASSRAISGNTIYF	TGTGCCAGCAGTAGAGCGATCTCTGGAAACACCATATATTTT
.	TRBV18	.	TRBJ2-7	CASSPPGVYEQYF	TGTGCCAGCTCACCACCCGGAGTCTACGAGCAGTACTTC
.	TRBV9	TRBD1	TRBJ2-6	CASNRGRGPSGANVLTF	TGTGCCAGCAACCGCGGCAGGGGGCCCTCTGGGGCCAACGTCCTGACTTTC
.	TRBV29-1	.	TRBJ1-1	CSVEVTGLAEAFF	TGCAGCGTTGAGGTAACAGGGCTCGCTGAAGCTTTCTTT
once	TRBV11-2	.	TRBJ2-7	CASSSLQGTYEQYF	TGTGCCAGCAGCTCACTACAGGGAACCTACGAGCAGTACTTC
few	TRBV6-1	TRBD2	TRBJ2-3	CASSEGPLAGFTDTQYF	TGTGCCAGCAGTGAAGGGCCACTAGCGGGATTCACAGATACGCAGTATTTT